The 30 T cell receptor beta chains given below trace back to one sample, sequenced in a study of blood T cell repertoires in COVID-19. The table came from immunoSEQ multiplex PCR; TCRdb's copy has only in-frame clones and leaves some out. The sample lists about 150,000 clones; about 80% were seen once. The source material was PBMCs or T cells enriched from blood (not recorded which). Receptors were obtained from a woman aged 70-85 years in a cohort exposed to, infected with or recovered from COVID-19 (not recorded which).

The table lists this clone with a few counts. The gene calls are TRBV11-3 and TRBJ2-1; 7 bases line up with TRBD2. Losses at the gene ends were 3 bases for V and 0 bases for J; bases not matched to a gene: 2. The germline V gene has CDR1 SGHNT and CDR2 YENEEA. The CDR3 loop spans 15 amino acids. The chain's CDR3 is CASSFGGSSYNEQFF. As DNA, the CDR3 is TGTGCCAGCAGCTTTGGCGGGAGCTCCTACAATGAGCAGTTCTTC.

The chain uses TRBV18 and TRBJ2-3; 8 nucleotides align to TRBD2. The CDR3 has 16 residues. With V trimmed by 3 bases and J by 0 bases, 5 bases remained unmatched. Germline CDR1 KGHSH, CDR2 LQKENI. CDR3 coding DNA: TGTGCCAGCTCACCGTTTAGCGGGGCTAGCACAGATACGCAGTATTTT. It is translated as CASSPFSGASTDTQYF.

V usage is TRBV5-1 and J usage is TRBJ2-1, with D possibly being TRBD2 (5 bases). The V and J ends lost 3 bases and 3 bases respectively, with 10 bases between them. This CDR3 has 14 residues. Germline V gene sequence: CDR1 SGHRS, CDR2 YFSETQ. This chain's CDR3 is CASSYSDFYNEQFF. In nucleotides, the CDR3 is TGCGCCAGCAGCTATTCGGACTTCTACAATGAGCAGTTCTTC.

The chain joins TRBV7-8 to TRBJ2-1; TRBD2 matches at 12 bases. The CDR3 covers 18 residues. The V gene's germline CDR1 is SGHVS and CDR2 FQNEAQ. V shed 7 bases, J shed 8 bases, and the junction held 18 bases outside the gene matches. CDR3 sequence reads: CASTSRPLAGGPPHEQFF. The CDR3 region has the DNA TGTGCCAGCACCTCGAGGCCCCTAGCGGGAGGGCCTCCCCATGAGCAGTTCTTC.

The rearrangement links TRBV2 to TRBJ1-1; maybe TRBD1 (6 bases). Germline V gene lookup returns CDR1 SNHLY and CDR2 FYNNEI. The CDR3 length is 14 residues. Trimming took off 5 bases at V and 11 bases at J, with 21 bases between the two ends. CDR3 loop: CASSWQGQNSGAFF. As DNA, the CDR3 is TGTGCCAGCAGTTGGCAGGGGCAGAATAGTGGGGCTTTCTTT.

The chain has TRBV7-8 and TRBJ1-3, with D unresolved. Trimming stripped 2 bases from V and 0 bases from J, with 11 bases between. Germline CDR1 and CDR2: SGHVS and FQNEAQ. This CDR3 region has 16 residues. CDR3 in DNA: TGTGCCAGCAGCTTATTAACAGCGGGCTCTGGAAACACCATATATTTT. Protein: CASSLLTAGSGNTIYF.

The rearrangement joins TRBV6-6 to TRBJ2-1, with 8 bases identical to TRBD2. Germline trimming cut 5 bases from V and 7 bases from J; bases unmatched to any gene: 19. Germline V gene data show CDR1 as MNHNY and CDR2 as SVGAGI (reference sequence). CDR3 length: 18 amino acids. The CDR3 DNA sequence: TGTGCCAGCAGTCCAAGTGGACTAGCCGGTTGGCGATTAAATGAGCAGTTCTTC. This codes for CASSPSGLAGWRLNEQFF.

The chain joins TRBV24-1 to TRBJ1-2, with a possible D match to TRBD1 (6 bases). The germline CDR1 and CDR2 sequences are KGHDR and SFDVKD. V lost 3 bases and J 5 bases, leaving 12 bases between the germline ends. The CDR3 has 14 residues. In DNA, the CDR3 is TGTGCCACCAGTGATAGGGGGTCTGAATATGGCTACACCTTC. This translates into CATSDRGSEYGYTF.

The V call is TRBV28, the J call TRBJ1-1; D remains unclear. V lost 2 bases, J lost 0 bases, and 7 bases lay in between. Germline loops: CDR1 MDHEN, CDR2 SYDVKM. The CDR3 is 14 residues long. This CDR3 is CASSLQHLNTEAFF. CDR3 coding DNA: TGTGCCAGCAGTTTACAACACCTGAACACTGAAGCTTTCTTT.

The DNA for the CDR3 is TGTGCCAGCTCCCTTAGGGCGACAGGGAGCTACAATGAGCAGTTCTTC. It encodes CASSLRATGSYNEQFF. J is TRBJ2-1 and V is TRBV18; TRBD1 agrees at 7 bases. V lost 6 bases to trimming and J lost 3 bases; unmatched junction nucleotides: 11. Germline V lookup: CDR1 KGHSH, CDR2 LQKENI. The CDR3 has 16 residues. Using reference TRBV18 and TRBJ2-1 for the parts outside the CDR3, the full variable domain is NAGVMQNPRHLVRRRGQEARLRCSPMKGHSHVYWYRQLPEEGLKFMVYLQKENIIDESGMPKERFSAEFPKEGPSILRIQQVVRGDSAAYFCASSLRATGSYNEQFFGPGTRLTVL.

This clone showed up just a few times. This chain joins TRBV7-2 and TRBJ2-1; 14 nucleotides align to TRBD2. Trimming took 5 bases from V and 5 from J; bases not matched to a gene: 5. This CDR3 region has 16 residues. CDR1 and CDR2 (germline): SGHTA, FQGNSA. The CDR3 loop is CASSPRLAGGNNEQFF. CDR3 nucleotides: TGTGCCAGCAGCCCGCGACTAGCGGGAGGGAACAATGAGCAGTTCTTC.

This clone was seen only a few times. The genes are TRBV7-9 and TRBJ1-2, with 10 bases aligning to TRBD1. The V gene end was trimmed by 4 bases and the J gene end by 6 bases; junction bases not matched to a gene: 5. CDR1 is SEHNR and CDR2 is FQNEAQ in the germline V gene (reference sequence). The CDR3 spans 14 residues. This CDR3 reads CASSYDDRGHGYTF. Here the CDR3 DNA reads TGTGCCAGCAGCTACGACGACAGGGGGCATGGCTACACCTTC.

The chain combines TRBV28 with TRBJ2-7; the match to TRBD2 covers 12 bases. CDR3 size: 19 residues. Trimming took 2 bases from V and 2 from J; bases not matched to a gene: 13. Germline CDR1 MDHEN, CDR2 SYDVKM. The CDR3 region has the DNA TGTGCCAGCAGTTTACCCCCTGATCGACTAGCGGGAGTCCCCTACGAGCAGTACTTC. It specifies CASSLPPDRLAGVPYEQYF.

This chain links TRBV27 with TRBJ2-3; 9 bases match TRBD2. Trimming took 5 bases from V and 8 from J; bases not matched to a gene: 5. The V gene's germline CDR1 is MNHEY and CDR2 SMNVEV (reference sequence). The CDR3 runs to 13 residues. The CDR3, as DNA: TGTGCCAGCAGTCCGGGACTAGCAACTACGCAGTATTTT. This sequence encodes CASSPGLATTQYF.

The chain joins TRBV7-6 to TRBJ2-3, with a possible D match to TRBD2 (6 bases). The CDR3 covers 16 residues. The germline V and J ends were trimmed by 1 base and 1 base, with 12 bases remaining between them. Germline CDR1 is SGHVS and CDR2 is FNYEAQ. As DNA, the CDR3 is TGTGCCAGCAGCTTAGGAAACTCGGGGGGCACAGATACGCAGTATTTT. This sequence encodes CASSLGNSGGTDTQYF.

The genes are TRBV2 and TRBJ1-1, with 10 bases identical to TRBD1. CDR1 is SNHLY and CDR2 is FYNNEI in the germline V gene. The junction had 2 bases not matched to a gene; V was cut back by 6 bases and J by 1 base. The CDR3 is made up of 14 amino acids. This chain's CDR3 is CASRGQGWNTEAFF. CDR3 sequence (DNA): TGTGCCAGCAGGGGACAGGGGTGGAACACTGAAGCTTTCTTT.

The J gene is TRBJ2-1, the V gene TRBV7-9, with 10 bases identical to TRBD2. The CDR3 has 18 residues. The J segment lost 6 bases and the V segment lost 2 bases, leaving 13 bases of the junction unmatched. CDR1 and CDR2 (germline): SEHNR, FQNEAQ (reference sequence). CDR3 DNA: TGTGCCAGCAGCTTACCCCCTCGCCTAGCGGGAGTCGTCAATGAGCAGTTCTTC. Amino acid sequence: CASSLPPRLAGVVNEQFF. The variable domain in full, completed from reference TRBV7-9 and TRBJ2-1, reads DTGVSQNPRHKITKRGQNVTFRCDPISEHNRLYWYRQTLGQGPEFLTYFQNEAQLEKSRLLSDRFSAERPKGSFSTLEIQRTEQGDSAMYLCASSLPPRLAGVVNEQFFGPGTRLTVL.

The J gene is TRBJ1-1, the V gene TRBV24-1; TRBD1 might be the D (6 bases). There are 15 residues in the CDR3. Trimming removed 3 bases from V and 5 bases from J, with 15 bases in between. CDR1 is KGHDR, CDR2 SFDVKD, per germline. Here the CDR3 DNA reads TGTGCCACCAGTGATACCGGTAGGGGGTCAACTGAAGCTTTCTTT. The encoded protein is CATSDTGRGSTEAFF.

This chain connects TRBV7-2 to TRBJ2-7; D perhaps matches TRBD1 (5 bases). CDR3 size: 13 residues. Germline V gene lookup returns CDR1 SGHTA and CDR2 FQGNSA. The V end lost 4 bases, the J end lost 6 bases, and 13 bases lay between the germline ends. The CDR3 region has the DNA TGTGCCAGCAGCTACTCTAGGGGTAGCGAGCAGTACTTC. Its protein is CASSYSRGSEQYF.

The rearrangement links TRBV6-9 to TRBJ2-1, with D perhaps TRBD2 (6 bases). V gave up 2 bases and J gave up 5 bases, with 16 bases separating them. This CDR3 is built from 16 residues. CDR1 MNHGY and CDR2 SVAAGI come from the germline V gene. DNA of the CDR3: TGTGCCAGCAGTTATCTCCGGCGGACTACCAACAATGAGCAGTTCTTC. Its translation is CASSYLRRTTNNEQFF.

V gene TRBV18 combines with J gene TRBJ2-2; D perhaps matches TRBD2 (5 bases). Trimming cost V 3 bases and J 7 bases, with 12 bases left between them. CDR1 is KGHSH and CDR2 is LQKENI in the germline V gene. This CDR3 is 14 amino acids long. The chain's CDR3 is CASSPLAIGGELFF. The CDR3 DNA reads as TGTGCCAGCTCACCCCTAGCTATTGGCGGGGAGCTGTTTTTT.

This chain joins TRBV28 and TRBJ2-3, with a possible D match to TRBD1 (5 bases). The CDR3 is made up of 14 amino acids. Trimming removed 2 bases from V and 0 bases from J, with 6 bases in between. CDR1 and CDR2 (germline): MDHEN, SYDVKM. CDR3 residues: CASSLGASTDTQYF. CDR3 coding DNA: TGTGCCAGCAGTTTAGGGGCTAGCACAGATACGCAGTATTTT.

The chain employs TRBV23-1 and TRBJ1-1; TRBD1 might be the D (5 bases). TRBV23-1 counts as an open reading frame of uncertain function. V gave up 9 bases and J gave up 1 base, with 18 bases separating them. The CDR3 extends over 15 amino acids. The CDR3: CASQLQDTKNTEAFF. The CDR3 nucleotides read TGCGCCAGTCAGCTCCAGGACACCAAGAACACTGAAGCTTTCTTT.

The CDR3 nucleotides read TGTGCCAGCAGTACTGGACTAGGGTATAATTCACCCCTCCACTTT. Translation: CASSTGLGYNSPLHF. This chain links TRBV3-1 (or the pseudogene TRBV3-2) with TRBJ1-6; D gene uncertain. V was clipped by 6 bases and J by 4 bases, with 13 bases between them. The length of the CDR3 is 15 residues. The V gene's germline CDR1 is LGHDT and CDR2 YNNKEL (reference sequence).

This clone has a handful of counts. This rearrangement joins TRBV7-8 to TRBJ1-5; maybe TRBD1 (5 bases). V lost 5 bases and J 0 bases, leaving 23 bases between the germline ends. The CDR3 length is 19 residues. Germline V lookup: CDR1 SGHVS, CDR2 FQNEAQ. Here the CDR3 DNA reads TGTGCCAGCAGCGTTTTATCTAGGGTCGGGGGGTATAGCAATCAGCCCCAGCATTTT. Protein product: CASSVLSRVGGYSNQPQHF. Based on the CDR3 plus reference TRBV7-8 and TRBJ1-5, the full variable domain is GAGVSQSPRYKVAKRGQDVALRCDPISGHVSLFWYQQALGQGPEFLTYFQNEAQLDKSGLPSDRFFAERPEGSVSTLKIQRTQQEDSAVYLCASSVLSRVGGYSNQPQHFGDGTRLSIL.

The chain carries TRBV11-3 and TRBJ2-5; 7 bases align to TRBD2. The CDR3 is 13 residues long. Trimming took 5 bases from V and 2 from J; bases not matched to a gene: 2. Per the germline V gene, CDR1 is SGHNT and CDR2 is YENEEA. CDR3 sequence reads: CASSRRGQETQYF. DNA for the CDR3: TGTGCCAGCAGCAGGCGGGGGCAAGAGACCCAGTACTTC.

The chain links TRBV11-2 to TRBJ2-1; 8 nucleotides agree with TRBD1. V lost 5 bases and J lost 9; bases outside the gene matches: 3. The CDR3 is made up of 12 amino acids. Germline values: CDR1 SGHAT, CDR2 FQNNGV. As DNA, the CDR3 is TGTGCCAGCAGCAGACAGGGGATTGAGCAGTTCTTC. Protein sequence: CASSRQGIEQFF.

The chain recombines TRBV2 with TRBJ2-2; D remains unclear. In germline, CDR1 is SNHLY, CDR2 FYNNEI. Trimming cost V 2 bases and J 0 bases, with 10 bases left between them. The CDR3 spans 16 residues. The CDR3, as DNA: TGTGCCAGCAGTGAATTAGCAGTCGCGAACACCGGGGAGCTGTTTTTT. Amino acid sequence: CASSELAVANTGELFF.

CDR3 DNA sequence: TGTGCCAGCAGCTTAGCGGGGGGGAGGGCTAATGAAAAACTGTTTTTT. This encodes CASSLAGGRANEKLFF. The rearrangement links TRBV7-8 to TRBJ1-4; tentatively, D is TRBD1 (5 bases). The CDR3 loop spans 16 amino acids. Germline values: CDR1 SGHVS, CDR2 FQNEAQ. The V gene lost 0 bases and the J gene lost 3 bases, with 11 bases spanning the gap.

The rearrangement links TRBV4-1 to TRBJ1-2; perhaps TRBD1 as D (5 bases). This CDR3 contains 18 residues. CDR1 and CDR2 from the germline V gene are MGHRA and YSYEKL. Trimming pared 0 bases from V and 1 base from J, leaving 18 bases between. The CDR3 region is CASSQERQGNELNYGYTF. The DNA for the CDR3 is TGCGCCAGCAGCCAAGAACGGCAGGGAAACGAACTTAACTATGGCTACACCTTC.